The clone carrying this T cell receptor beta chain was picked up a small number of times. The antigen is unknown. The data belong to a study of T cells in Graves' hyperthyroidism and ophthalmopathy. The hyperthyroidism was newly diagnosed and had lasted under 2 months; the patients were aged 18 to 65. Study-wide points: Model-based prediction identified ophthalmopathy a median 6.5 months prior to its onset.

Template material for amplifying TCR beta CDR3 regions consisted of RNA transcripts. In the first-round RT-PCR of the TCR CDR3, the HTBI primer set was used. TCRdb called the multiplex PCR reads again in MiXCR, with one record for every CDR3 protein. Among 450,000 to 650,000 distinct CDR3 sequences, 20% were seen once, and the ten largest hold approximately 26%. This CDR3 region has 13 residues. Trimming at V came to 5 bases and at J to 8 bases, leaving 8 bases not matched to a gene. Germline V gives CDR1 SGHAT, CDR2 FQNNGV. The TCR comes from a man between 18 and 35 years old with Graves' hyperthyroidism. Sequencing used blood. The chain has TRBV11-2 and TRBJ1-2; TRBD1 agrees at 7 bases. In DNA form, the CDR3 reads TGTGCCAGCAGCCCAGCACAGGGGATCGGCTACACCTTC. Amino acids: CASSPAQGIGYTF.